Described below is a single TCR beta chain sequence and its context. 60 Vbeta and 13 Jbeta primers were used in PCR. Assay: immunoSEQ multiplex PCR; the TCRdb copy retains only in-frame clones and omits some. The sample includes 150,000 to 200,000 clones, around 78% of them seen just once. These data are taken from a study of cytomegalovirus exposure and HLA in healthy donors. Sequencing input: PBMCs. This receptor was obtained from a woman in her thirties in good health and CMV-seropositive.

The CDR3 region has the DNA TGTGCCTGGAGTTTCACAGGGGGGGCCCCTCACGAGCAGTACTTC. It encodes CAWSFTGGAPHEQYF. The chain has TRBV30 and TRBJ2-7; TRBD1 might be the D (8 bases). The CDR3 is 15 amino acids. In germline, CDR1 is GTSNPN, CDR2 SVGIG (reference sequence). The V and J ends lost 2 bases and 5 bases respectively, with 19 bases between them.